This record covers a single TCR beta chain. Some clones are missing from TCRdb's copy, which holds only in-frame ones; the method was immunoSEQ multiplex PCR. The sample includes under 150,000 clones, about 88% of them seen just once. These data originate in a study of blood T cell repertoires in COVID-19. At the level of the study: Whether acute or convalescent, the COVID-19 samples came from the United States, Italy and Spain. From T cells, B-cell-depleted T cells, or PBMCs came the material, which was cDNA or gDNA.

The CDR3 contains 13 residues. V lost 6 bases and J 5 bases, leaving 11 bases between the germline ends. Participants' own reports of clinical history determined their cohort assignment. This TCR derives from a man in his forties with acute COVID-19. Sequences were obtained from PBMCs or T cells enriched from blood (not recorded which). This chain links TRBV12-3 or TRBV12-4 with TRBJ1-5; D perhaps matches TRBD1 (5 bases). The DNA of the CDR3 is TGTGCCAGCAGCAACTGGGGGGATCAGCCCCAGCATTTT. Residues: CASSNWGDQPQHF.